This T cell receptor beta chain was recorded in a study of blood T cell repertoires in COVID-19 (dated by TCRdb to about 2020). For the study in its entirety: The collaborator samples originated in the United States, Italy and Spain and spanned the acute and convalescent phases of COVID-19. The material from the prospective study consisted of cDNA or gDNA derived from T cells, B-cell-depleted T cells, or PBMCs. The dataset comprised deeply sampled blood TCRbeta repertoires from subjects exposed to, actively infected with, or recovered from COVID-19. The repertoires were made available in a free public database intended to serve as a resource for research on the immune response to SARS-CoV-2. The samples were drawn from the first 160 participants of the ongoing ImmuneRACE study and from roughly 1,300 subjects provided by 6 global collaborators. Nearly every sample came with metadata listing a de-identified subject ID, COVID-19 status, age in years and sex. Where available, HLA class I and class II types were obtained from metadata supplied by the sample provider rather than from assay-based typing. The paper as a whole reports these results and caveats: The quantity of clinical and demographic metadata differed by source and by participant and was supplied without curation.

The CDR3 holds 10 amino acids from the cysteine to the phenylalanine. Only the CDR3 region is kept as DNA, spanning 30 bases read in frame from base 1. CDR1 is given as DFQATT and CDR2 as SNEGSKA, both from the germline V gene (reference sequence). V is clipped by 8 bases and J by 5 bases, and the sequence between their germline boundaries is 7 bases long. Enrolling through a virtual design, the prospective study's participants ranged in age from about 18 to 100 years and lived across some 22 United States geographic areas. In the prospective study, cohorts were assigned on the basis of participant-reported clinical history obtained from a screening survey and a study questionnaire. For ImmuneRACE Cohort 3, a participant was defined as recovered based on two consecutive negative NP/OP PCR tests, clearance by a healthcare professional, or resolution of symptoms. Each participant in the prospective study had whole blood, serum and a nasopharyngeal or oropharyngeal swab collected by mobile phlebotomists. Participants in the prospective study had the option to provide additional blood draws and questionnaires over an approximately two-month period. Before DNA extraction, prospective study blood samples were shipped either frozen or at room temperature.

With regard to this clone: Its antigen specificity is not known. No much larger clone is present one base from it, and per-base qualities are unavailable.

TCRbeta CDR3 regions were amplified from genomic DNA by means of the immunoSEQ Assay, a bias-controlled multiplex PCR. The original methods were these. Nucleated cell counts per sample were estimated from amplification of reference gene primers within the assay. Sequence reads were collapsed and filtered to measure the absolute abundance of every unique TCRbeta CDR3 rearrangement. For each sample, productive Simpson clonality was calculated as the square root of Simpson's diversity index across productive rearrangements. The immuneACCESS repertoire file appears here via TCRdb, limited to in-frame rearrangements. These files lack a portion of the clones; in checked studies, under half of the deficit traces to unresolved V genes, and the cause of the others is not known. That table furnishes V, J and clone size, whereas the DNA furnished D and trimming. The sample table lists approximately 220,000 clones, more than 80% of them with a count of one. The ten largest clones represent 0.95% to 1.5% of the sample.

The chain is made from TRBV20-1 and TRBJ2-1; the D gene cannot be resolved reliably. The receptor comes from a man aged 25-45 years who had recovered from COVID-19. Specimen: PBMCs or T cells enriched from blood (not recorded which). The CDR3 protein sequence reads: CSPANNEQFF. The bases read TGCAGTCCCGCGAACAATGAGCAGTTCTTC.